The rows below give T cell receptor beta chains drawn from one sample of a study of cytomegalovirus exposure and HLA in healthy donors. TCRdb keeps only in-frame clones here, not all; method: immunoSEQ multiplex PCR. The repertoire consists of 95,000 to 150,000 clones, with approximately 80% occurring once and the leading ten covering 2.2%. Sample: PBMCs. Receptors originate from a woman in her 40s in good health and CMV-seronegative. CDR3s include the opening cysteine and the closing phenylalanine or tryptophan. Fields, in order: V gene, D gene, clone size, J gene, CDR3 protein, CDR3 DNA. A D gene is named only where the DNA matches it firmly. Size is omitted from some rows. Given values are once, few, many or a class for expanded clones.

TRBV9	NA	once	TRBJ1-2	CASSGQDPYGYTF	TGTGCCAGCAGCGGACAGGATCCCTATGGCTACACCTTC
TRBV19	NA	NA	TRBJ2-1	CASSIQSVYNEQFF	TGTGCCAGTAGTATTCAGTCTGTGTACAATGAGCAGTTCTTC
TRBV30	NA	NA	TRBJ1-2	CAWSQTGSYGYTF	TGTGCCTGGAGTCAGACGGGTTCCTATGGCTACACCTTC
TRBV15	TRBD2	few	TRBJ2-2	CATSRRAGGGTGELFF	TGTGCCACCAGCCGTCGAGCGGGAGGCGGCACCGGGGAGCTGTTTTTT
TRBV7-9	NA	NA	TRBJ2-1	CASSLANLGAGVTNEQFF	TGTGCCAGCAGCTTAGCGAATTTAGGGGCAGGGGTAACCAATGAGCAGTTCTTC
TRBV5-1	NA	NA	TRBJ2-7	CASSLDRAYYEQYF	TGCGCCAGCAGCTTGGACAGGGCTTACTACGAGCAGTACTTC
TRBV5-4	TRBD1	NA	TRBJ1-5	CASSTPKTGGYSNQPQHF	TGTGCCAGCAGCACACCCAAGACAGGGGGGTACAGCAATCAGCCCCAGCATTTT
TRBV5-1	NA	NA	TRBJ2-7	CASSSDSSYEQYF	TGCGCCAGCAGCTCAGACAGCTCCTACGAGCAGTACTTC
TRBV10-3	TRBD1	NA	TRBJ2-7	CAISATTPGTGVPEQYF	TGTGCCATCAGTGCCACCACCCCCGGGACAGGGGTTCCCGAGCAGTACTTC
TRBV7-2	TRBD1	few	TRBJ2-6	CASSPKDRGSYSGANVLTF	TGTGCCAGCAGCCCTAAAGACAGGGGGTCGTACTCTGGGGCCAACGTCCTGACTTTC
TRBV29-1	NA	once	TRBJ1-2	CSVGDNPNYDYTF	TGCAGCGTTGGGGACAATCCTAACTATGACTACACCTTC
TRBV6-5	NA	NA	TRBJ2-1	CASSYSPGDEQFF	TGTGCCAGCAGTTACTCCCCGGGAGATGAGCAGTTCTTC
TRBV5-4	NA	NA	TRBJ2-5	CASSFGHQQETQYF	TGTGCCAGCAGCTTTGGACACCAGCAAGAGACCCAGTACTTC
TRBV7-8	NA	NA	TRBJ2-5	CASSLGSVQETQYF	TGTGCCAGCAGCTTAGGGTCAGTCCAAGAGACCCAGTACTTC
TRBV7-3	TRBD2	NA	TRBJ2-3	CASSTGLAGDSYTDTQYF	TGTGCCAGCAGTACGGGACTAGCGGGTGACTCATACACAGATACGCAGTATTTT
TRBV25-1	TRBD1	NA	TRBJ1-6	CAGQGASNSPLHF	TGTGCCGGACAGGGGGCATCCAATTCACCCCTCCACTTT
TRBV18	NA	once	TRBJ2-1	CASSLYRETNEQFF	TGTGCCAGCTCACTATACCGGGAGACTAATGAGCAGTTCTTC
TRBV7-2	NA	NA	TRBJ2-7	CASSSPPRSSEYEQYF	TGTGCCAGCAGCTCACCGCCACGGTCTAGCGAGTACGAGCAGTACTTC
TRBV7-2	TRBD1	NA	TRBJ2-7	CASSTNTGGPYEQYF	TGTGCCAGCAGCACCAATACAGGGGGCCCCTACGAGCAGTACTTC
TRBV5-6	TRBD2	few	TRBJ2-1	CASSFVGLADDNEQFF	TGTGCCAGCAGCTTCGTGGGACTAGCGGACGACAATGAGCAGTTCTTC
TRBV2	TRBD2	once	TRBJ2-2	CASSEAGLATGELFF	TGTGCCAGCAGTGAAGCGGGACTAGCGACCGGGGAGCTGTTTTTT
TRBV27	TRBD1	NA	TRBJ2-7	CASSLGQGSYEQYF	TGTGCCAGCAGTTTAGGACAGGGGTCCTACGAGCAGTACTTC
TRBV18	NA	NA	TRBJ1-1	CASSPSVREAFF	TGTGCCAGCTCACCCTCGGTCCGAGAAGCTTTCTTT
TRBV7-9	NA	NA	TRBJ2-7	CASSLHDSAYEQYF	TGTGCCAGCAGCTTACACGACTCTGCCTACGAGCAGTACTTC
TRBV6-5	NA	NA	TRBJ2-7	CASRTETYEQYF	TGTGCCAGCAGGACAGAGACCTACGAGCAGTACTTC
TRBV10-3	NA	NA	TRBJ2-5	CAISESSLGPQETQYF	TGTGCCATCAGTGAGTCTTCCCTAGGCCCCCAAGAGACCCAGTACTTC
TRBV28	NA	once	TRBJ1-1	CASSLLEGNTEAFF	TGTGCCAGCAGTTTGCTCGAGGGGAACACTGAAGCTTTCTTT
TRBV19	TRBD1	NA	TRBJ1-1	CASSHRGLDTEAFF	TGTGCCAGTAGTCACAGGGGGCTCGACACTGAAGCTTTCTTT
TRBV6-1	NA	NA	TRBJ1-1	CASSVAPGVSNTEAFF	TGTGCCAGCAGTGTTGCGCCAGGGGTCTCGAACACTGAAGCTTTCTTT
TRBV10-3	TRBD1	NA	TRBJ2-2	CAISMGTGATGELFF	TGTGCCATCAGTATGGGAACAGGGGCCACCGGGGAGCTGTTTTTT
TRBV19	TRBD1	NA	TRBJ1-5	CASRKDRVSNQPQHF	TGTGCCAGTAGAAAGGACAGGGTTTCTAATCAGCCCCAGCATTTT
TRBV6-1	TRBD1	NA	TRBJ2-6	CASSAQRRGRGANVLTF	TGTGCCAGCAGTGCGCAGCGCAGGGGGCGTGGGGCCAACGTCCTGACTTTC
TRBV6-5	NA	NA	TRBJ2-7	CASSYAGEYEQYF	TGTGCCAGCAGTTACGCAGGGGAATACGAGCAGTACTTC
TRBV7-9	NA	NA	TRBJ2-6	CASSSNHNRGGGANVLTF	TGTGCCAGCAGCTCCAACCACAACAGGGGAGGAGGGGCCAACGTCCTGACTTTC